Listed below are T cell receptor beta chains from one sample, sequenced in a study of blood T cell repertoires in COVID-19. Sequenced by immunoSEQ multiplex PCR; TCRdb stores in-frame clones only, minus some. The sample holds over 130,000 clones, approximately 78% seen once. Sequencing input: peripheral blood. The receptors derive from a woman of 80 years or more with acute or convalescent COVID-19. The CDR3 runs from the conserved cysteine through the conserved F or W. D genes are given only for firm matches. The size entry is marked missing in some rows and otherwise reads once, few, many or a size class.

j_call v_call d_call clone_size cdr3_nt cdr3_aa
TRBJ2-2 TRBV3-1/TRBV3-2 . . TGTGCCAGCAGCCCACTGAGTCCGGCCGGGACCGGGGAGCTGTTTTTT CASSPLSPAGTGELFF
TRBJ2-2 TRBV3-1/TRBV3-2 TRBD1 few TGTGCCAGCAGCTCCGCCGGGACAGGCAACACCGGGGAGCTGTTTTTT CASSSAGTGNTGELFF
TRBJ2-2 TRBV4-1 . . TGCGCCAGCAACGACTTTGGGAGGTACAGGGAGCTGTTTTTT CASNDFGRYRELFF
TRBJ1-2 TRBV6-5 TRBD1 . TGTGCCAGCACCGACAGGGCTGATGGCTACACCTTC CASTDRADGYTF
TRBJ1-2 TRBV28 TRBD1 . TGTGCCAGCAGTTTCCCAGGGGGCAGGAACTATGGCTACACCTTC CASSFPGGRNYGYTF
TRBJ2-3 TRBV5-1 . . TGCGCCAGCAGTCAGGGTTACACAGATACGCAGTATTTT CASSQGYTDTQYF
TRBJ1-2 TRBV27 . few TGTGCCAGCAGTTCCCCCACACAGGGTACTAACTATGGCTACACCTTC CASSSPTQGTNYGYTF
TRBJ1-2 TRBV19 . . TGTGCCAGTAGTATAGATCACCAGGGCAGATATGGCTACACCTTC CASSIDHQGRYGYTF
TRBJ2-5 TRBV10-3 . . TGTGCCATCAGTGATGACAGGGGAGGGCTCGAGACCCAGTACTTC CAISDDRGGLETQYF
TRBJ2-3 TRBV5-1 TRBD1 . TGCGCCAGCAGCCGGACAGGGGGTAACACAGATACGCAGTATTTT CASSRTGGNTDTQYF
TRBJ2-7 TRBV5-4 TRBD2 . TGTGCCAGCAGTGCTCAGGGAGGGATATACGAGCAGTACTTC CASSAQGGIYEQYF
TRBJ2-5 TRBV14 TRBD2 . TGTGCCAGCAGCCGACTAGCTTTGATGGAGACCCAGTACTTC CASSRLALMETQYF
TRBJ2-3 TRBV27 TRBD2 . TGTGCCAGCAGTTTCGGGACTAGCGGGAGTCATACGCAGTATTTT CASSFGTSGSHTQYF
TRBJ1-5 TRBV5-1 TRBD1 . TGCGCCAGCAGCCCCGGGACAGTACTCAATCAGCCCCAGCATTTT CASSPGTVLNQPQHF
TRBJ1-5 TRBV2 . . TGTGCCAGCATTAGGGGCAGAAATCAGCCCCAGCATTTT CASIRGRNQPQHF
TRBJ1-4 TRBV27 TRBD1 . TGTGCCAGCAGCCGGGACAGGACCCTGGAAAAACTGTTTTTT CASSRDRTLEKLFF
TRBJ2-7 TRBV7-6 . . TGTGCCAGCAGACAGGGACAAATCTACGAGCAGTACTTC CASRQGQIYEQYF
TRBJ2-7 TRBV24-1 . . TGTGCCACCAGTGAGGTGGGGGCTCTGTCCTACGAGCAGTACTTC CATSEVGALSYEQYF
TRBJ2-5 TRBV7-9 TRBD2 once TGTGCCAGCAGCTTAGGACTACTAGCGGGGGGTTATGAGACCCAGTACTTC CASSLGLLAGGYETQYF
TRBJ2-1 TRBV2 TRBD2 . TGTGCCGGCCGGCTAGCGGCCTACAATGAGCAGTTCTTC CAGRLAAYNEQFF
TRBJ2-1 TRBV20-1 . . TGCAGTGCCCCCTATGCGGGTGAGCAGTTCTTC CSAPYAGEQFF
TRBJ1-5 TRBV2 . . TGTGCCAGCAGGGGGACTGGGGGGTTTCCGCTAAGCAATCAGCCCCAGCATTTT CASRGTGGFPLSNQPQHF
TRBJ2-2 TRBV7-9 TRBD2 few TGTGCCAGCAGCTCTGGGCAGCGGGGGAGGAACACCGGGGAGCTGTTTTTT CASSSGQRGRNTGELFF
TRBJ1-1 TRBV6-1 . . TGTGCCAGCAGTGAATACTGGGGGGGATCGGGGGAAGCTTTCTTT CASSEYWGGSGEAFF
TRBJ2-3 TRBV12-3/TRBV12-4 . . TGTGCCAGCAGTTTATCGGGGACAGATACGCAGTATTTT CASSLSGTDTQYF
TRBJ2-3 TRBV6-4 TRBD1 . TGTGCCAGCAGTGGGACAGGTCCGACAGATACGCAGTATTTT CASSGTGPTDTQYF
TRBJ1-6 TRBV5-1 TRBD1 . TGCGCCAGCAGCTTGGGACAGGGCGGTTCACCCCTCCACTTT CASSLGQGGSPLHF
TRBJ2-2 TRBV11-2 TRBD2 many TGTGCCAGCAACGCCTTTCGAGGGAGGGAATCCGGGGAGCTGTTTTTT CASNAFRGRESGELFF
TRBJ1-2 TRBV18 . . TGTGCCAGCTCCAGTCAGGAGGGGATCTATGGCTACACCTTC CASSSQEGIYGYTF
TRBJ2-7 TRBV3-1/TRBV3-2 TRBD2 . TGTGCCAGCAGCCCGCCAGCGGGAGGGCCTTTCGAGCAGTACTTC CASSPPAGGPFEQYF
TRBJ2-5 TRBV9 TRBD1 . TGTGCCAGCAGCGGGGGACAGGTTTCGAGGCTCTTCGTCCAAGAGACCCAGTACTTC CASSGGQVSRLFVQETQYF
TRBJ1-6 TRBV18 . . TGTGCCACCCCTATAGGCGGGGAGGGGGAGAACTTT CATPIGGEGENF
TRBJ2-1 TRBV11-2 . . TGTGCCAGCAGCTGGGGCTATACCTACAATGAGCAGTTCTTC CASSWGYTYNEQFF
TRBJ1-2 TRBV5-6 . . TGTGCCAGCAGCTTGACATACTATGGCTACACCTTC CASSLTYYGYTF
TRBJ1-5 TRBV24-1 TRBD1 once TGTGCCACCGGGACAGGGGATCAGCCCCAGCATTTT CATGTGDQPQHF
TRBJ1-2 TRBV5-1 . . TGCGCCAGCAGCCTGGACAGACACTATGGCTACACCTTC CASSLDRHYGYTF
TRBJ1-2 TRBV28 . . TGTGCCAGCAGTCGGTATGGCTACACCTTC CASSRYGYTF
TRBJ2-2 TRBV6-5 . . TGTGCCAGCAGTTACCAAAACACCGGGGAGCTGTTTTTT CASSYQNTGELFF
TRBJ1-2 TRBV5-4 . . TGTGCCAGCAGCCTACGAATATACCCGGGTAACAGGAGAGTTAACTATGGCTACACCTTC CASSLRIYPGNRRVNYGYTF
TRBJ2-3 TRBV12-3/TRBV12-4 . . TGTGCCAGCAGCCCTGGGGCTGATACGCAGTATTTT CASSPGADTQYF
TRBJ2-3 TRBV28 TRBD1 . TGTGCCAGCCCAATTCGACAGGGCCGGGGCACAGATACGCAGTATTTT CASPIRQGRGTDTQYF
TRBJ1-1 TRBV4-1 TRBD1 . TGCGCCAGCAGCCGAGAACGGACAGGGTTGACTGAAGCTTTCTTT CASSRERTGLTEAFF
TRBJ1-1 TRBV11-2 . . TGTGCCAGCAGCTCCGCGGTCCTGAACACTGAAGCTTTCTTT CASSSAVLNTEAFF
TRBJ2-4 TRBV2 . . TGTGCCAGCAGTGAAACTAGGTGGGAAAACATTCAGTACTTC CASSETRWENIQYF
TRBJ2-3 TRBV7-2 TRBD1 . TGTGCCAGCAGCTCTCAGGGGGCTTCGGGCACAGATACGCAGTATTTT CASSSQGASGTDTQYF
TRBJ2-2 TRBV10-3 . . TGTGCCATCAGTGACTTACGAGGGTCCGGGGAGCTGTTTTTT CAISDLRGSGELFF
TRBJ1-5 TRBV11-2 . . TGTGCCAGCAGCTTAGGGATCGGGGATCAGCCCCAGCATTTT CASSLGIGDQPQHF
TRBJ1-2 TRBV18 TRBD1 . TGTGCCAGCTCACCAGGGACAGGGGGTGGCTACACCTTC CASSPGTGGGYTF
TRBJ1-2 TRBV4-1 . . TGCGCCAGCAGCCACGGAATCTCCAACAGGGAAGTCTACTCAACTAACTATGGCTACACCTTC CASSHGISNREVYSTNYGYTF
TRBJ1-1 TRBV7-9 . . TGTGCCAGCAGCTTTCGGGGGAACACTGAAGCTTTCTTT CASSFRGNTEAFF
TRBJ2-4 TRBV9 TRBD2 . TGTGCCAGCAGCGTAGATGTCGCGGGGGGCCTAGCCAAAAACATTCAGTACTTC CASSVDVAGGLAKNIQYF
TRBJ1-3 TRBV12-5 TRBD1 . TGTGCTAGTGGTTTTGGACAGGGGAACACCATATATTTT CASGFGQGNTIYF
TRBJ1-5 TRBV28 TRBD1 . TGTGCCAGCAGTTTCGGACAGGTCAATCAGCCCCAGCATTTT CASSFGQVNQPQHF